These 30 T cell receptor beta chains were all obtained from the same sample, sequenced in a study of ipilimumab plus nivolumab after autologous stem cell transplantation. Sequencing was performed with immunoSEQ multiplex PCR; in TCRdb, only in-frame clones are kept and a portion is missing. The table includes about 15,000 clones, 65% to 85% detected once. The input for sequencing was PBMCs, taken in a trial of ipilimumab plus nivolumab as post-transplant consolidation. Receptor source: a male donor with primary mediastinal lymphoma.

The chain couples TRBV6-1 to TRBJ1-2; maybe TRBD1 (6 bases). CDR3 size: 13 residues. V was shortened by 5 bases and J by 7 bases, with 14 bases between the two germline ends. Germline V gives CDR1 MNHNS, CDR2 SASEGT. The CDR3 loop reads CASSFTGIAGYTF. The CDR3 DNA sequence: TGTGCCAGCAGTTTCACAGGGATAGCTGGCTACACCTTC.

The V gene is TRBV10-2, the J gene TRBJ1-5; perhaps TRBD1 as D (5 bases). The CDR3 extends over 15 amino acids. V was cut by 0 bases and J by 6 bases, with 12 bases left in between. CDR1 WSHSY and CDR2 SAAADI come from the germline V gene. The CDR3 region has the DNA TGCGCCAGCAGTGAGTCGCCAGGGTACCGTCAGCCCCAGCATTTT. Encoded protein: CASSESPGYRQPQHF.

The chain links TRBV28 to TRBJ2-2, with 8 bases aligning to TRBD1. There are 17 residues in the CDR3. V trimming: 6 bases; J trimming: 3 bases; junction bases outside the gene matches: 12. Per the germline V gene, CDR1 is MDHEN and CDR2 is SYDVKM. CDR3 nucleotide sequence: TGTGCCAGCAGACCAGGGGGCTTCGGAGAGGACACCGGGGAGCTGTTTTTT. Translation gives CASRPGGFGEDTGELFF.

The V call is TRBV10-3, the J call TRBJ1-5; D call uncertain. This CDR3 region has 13 residues. V lost 0 bases, J lost 4 bases, and 4 bases lay in between. In germline, CDR1 is ENHRY, CDR2 SYGVKD. The CDR3 DNA reads TGTGCCATCAGTGAGTCAGGGAATCAGCCCCAGCATTTT. It codes for CAISESGNQPQHF.

J is TRBJ2-1 and V is TRBV4-2, with TRBD2 matching 7 bases. The CDR3 covers 16 residues. Germline lookup yields CDR1 LGHNA and CDR2 YNFKEQ. The V segment lost 4 bases and the J segment 2 bases; nucleotides outside the gene matches: 8. The CDR3 region is CASSPDLAEPYNEQFF. The CDR3 DNA reads as TGTGCCAGCAGCCCAGATCTAGCGGAGCCCTACAATGAGCAGTTCTTC.

This chain connects TRBV6-1 to TRBJ2-1, with 11 bases lining up with TRBD2. The germline gives CDR1 MNHNS, CDR2 SASEGT. CDR3 size: 14 residues. V lost 4 bases and J lost 7; bases outside the gene matches: 3. The CDR3 coding sequence is TGTGCCAGCAGTGCTAGCGGGAGGCGAAATGAGCAGTTCTTC. It specifies CASSASGRRNEQFF.

The V call is TRBV7-6, the J call TRBJ2-6; no firm D call. The CDR3 extends over 13 amino acids. CDR1 and CDR2 from the germline V gene are SGHVS and FNYEAQ. Trimming cost V 8 bases and J 1 base, with 6 bases left between them. CDR3 residues: CASGSSGANVLTF. The DNA of the CDR3 is TGTGCCAGCGGATCGTCTGGGGCCAACGTCCTGACTTTC.

This clone appeared a few times. The chain carries TRBV19 and TRBJ2-1; no clear D gene. This CDR3 has 14 amino acids. CDR1 and CDR2 from the germline V gene are LNHDA and SQIVND (reference sequence). V lost 5 bases and J lost 0, with 8 bases in between. In DNA, the CDR3 is TGTGCCAGTAGTCGTGCGAGCTCCTACAATGAGCAGTTCTTC. As protein: CASSRASSYNEQFF.

The chain links TRBV5-4 to TRBJ1-1, with D hard to call. CDR3 length equals 11 residues. Trimming stripped 0 bases from V and 8 bases from J, with 5 bases between. Germline values: CDR1 SGHNT, CDR2 YYREEE (reference sequence). The CDR3 region is CASSLGPEAFF. The CDR3, as DNA: TGTGCCAGCAGCTTGGGGCCCGAAGCTTTCTTT.

The V gene is TRBV6-6, the J gene TRBJ2-5; 7 nucleotides agree with TRBD2. The trim removed 7 bases at V and 3 bases at J, leaving 2 bases unmatched. The CDR3 extends over 12 amino acids. In germline, CDR1 is MNHNY, CDR2 SVGAGI (reference sequence). CDR3 coding DNA: TGTGCCAGCAACCGGGAGGAAGAGACCCAGTACTTC. Amino acid sequence: CASNREEETQYF.

The V gene is TRBV28, the J gene TRBJ2-1, with 7 bases matching TRBD2. This CDR3 has 15 amino acids. J gave up 4 bases and V 4 bases, and 7 bases lay outside the gene matches. Germline V CDR1 and CDR2: MDHEN, SYDVKM. The CDR3 nucleotides are TGTGCCAGCAGTTCTGGCGGGAGAGTGTACAATGAGCAGTTCTTC. Protein: CASSSGGRVYNEQFF.

The chain employs TRBV18 and TRBJ2-7; D gene unclear. V lost 1 base and J 5 bases, leaving 12 bases between the germline ends. CDR1 and CDR2 (germline): KGHSH, LQKENI. This CDR3 has 14 amino acids. As DNA, the CDR3 is TGTGCCAGCTCACCACGTACCAGGCAACACGAGCAGTACTTC. Translating gives CASSPRTRQHEQYF.

This clone was counted between two and nine times. The chain combines TRBV28 with TRBJ2-7; D is perhaps TRBD1 or TRBD2 (6 bases each). CDR3 length: 16 amino acids. Germline-derived CDR1 and CDR2 are MDHEN and SYDVKM. Deletions cut 2 bases from V and 0 bases from J, with 14 bases between. The CDR3 nucleotides are TGTGCCAGCAGTTTAGGTGCCGGGGGCCACTCCTACGAGCAGTACTTC. Amino acid sequence: CASSLGAGGHSYEQYF.

This clone was observed a single time. The chain combines TRBV4-2 with TRBJ2-3; 8 nucleotides agree with TRBD1. The CDR3 spans 16 residues. Germline lookup yields CDR1 LGHNA and CDR2 YNFKEQ. With V trimmed by 1 base and J by 2 bases, 5 bases remained unmatched. This CDR3 reads CASSQGTGQPTDTQYF. The CDR3 DNA follows: TGTGCCAGCAGCCAAGGGACAGGGCAACCCACAGATACGCAGTATTTT.

The rearrangement uses TRBV28 and TRBJ2-5; 12 bases match TRBD1. Germline V lookup: CDR1 MDHEN, CDR2 SYDVKM. The length of the CDR3 is 17 residues. V lost 6 bases, J lost 5 bases, and 13 bases stayed unmatched. CDR3 sequence reads: CASSRQGQGAFKETQYF. Here the CDR3 DNA reads TGTGCCAGCAGCCGCCAGGGACAGGGGGCGTTTAAGGAGACCCAGTACTTC.

The chain employs TRBV27 and TRBJ2-5, with no clear D. The germline V gene has CDR1 MNHEY and CDR2 SMNVEV (reference sequence). The CDR3 loop spans 11 amino acids. Trimming pared 6 bases from V and 3 bases from J, leaving 5 bases between. CDR3 sequence (DNA): TGTGCCAGCAGAGGAGAAGAGACCCAGTACTTC. Translation: CASRGEETQYF.

This clone came up once. The genes are TRBV6-1 and TRBJ1-2; D is ambiguous. V was pared by 4 bases and J by 6 bases, with 12 bases between. This CDR3 is built from 13 residues. CDR1 is MNHNS and CDR2 is SASEGT in the germline V gene. CDR3 DNA sequence: TGTGCCAGCAGTGTGGATGCTCTGAATGGCTACACCTTC. Protein: CASSVDALNGYTF.

The chain joins TRBV11-2 to TRBJ2-7; 8 nucleotides agree with TRBD2. This CDR3 has 18 residues. In germline, CDR1 is SGHAT, CDR2 FQNNGV. V was clipped by 1 base and J by 5 bases; unmatched bases: 16. CDR3 sequence reads: CASSLVGLAGLLRDEQYF. CDR3 nucleotides: TGTGCCAGCAGCTTAGTAGGGCTAGCGGGCCTTCTTCGCGACGAGCAGTACTTC.

The rearrangement joins TRBV6-5 to TRBJ1-2, with D hard to call. The CDR3 totals 14 residues. Germline V lookup: CDR1 MNHEY, CDR2 SVGAGI. V lost 5 bases, J lost 0 bases, and 10 bases lay in between. The CDR3 DNA follows: TGTGCCAGCAGTCGGACGGTTGCTAACTATGGCTACACCTTC. This gives the protein CASSRTVANYGYTF.

The rearrangement joins TRBV30 to TRBJ2-7, with 7 bases fitting TRBD1. Germline V gives CDR1 GTSNPN, CDR2 SVGIG (reference sequence). V lost 3 bases to trimming and J lost 0 bases; unmatched junction nucleotides: 14. The CDR3 contains 17 residues. The chain's CDR3 is CAWSAGNPRDSSYEQYF. DNA for the CDR3: TGTGCCTGGAGCGCAGGCAACCCGAGGGACAGCTCCTACGAGCAGTACTTC.

This chain connects TRBV6-1 to TRBJ1-4; 7 bases fit TRBD1. After removal of 9 bases from V and 8 bases from J, the junction contained 12 bases not matched to a gene. The CDR3 has 14 residues. Germline V gene sequence: CDR1 MNHNS, CDR2 SASEGT. The CDR3 here is CASGETGRNEKLFF. CDR3 nucleotide sequence: TGTGCCAGTGGGGAGACAGGGAGGAACGAAAAACTGTTTTTT.

The rearrangement joins TRBV18 to TRBJ2-5, with D unclear. Germline CDR1 and CDR2: KGHSH and LQKENI. The CDR3 has 14 amino acids. Trimming removed 4 bases from V and 5 bases from J, with 14 bases in between. The CDR3 sequence is CASSLNAAGETQYF. The CDR3 DNA follows: TGTGCCAGCTCACTAAACGCCGCCGGGGAGACCCAGTACTTC.

This chain connects TRBV5-1 to TRBJ2-7; 12 bases line up with TRBD2. The CDR3 length is 18 residues. Germline values: CDR1 SGHRS, CDR2 YFSETQ. The ends lost 4 bases at V and 2 bases at J; junction bases unmatched: 13. CDR3 DNA sequence: TGCGCCAGCAGCCTAGGACTAGCGGGGTTTACCACCACCTACGAGCAGTACTTC. This translates into CASSLGLAGFTTTYEQYF.

The rearrangement links TRBV5-1 to TRBJ2-2; no firm D call. Germline loops: CDR1 SGHRS, CDR2 YFSETQ. Trimming shortened V by 2 bases and J by 7 bases, and 15 bases separated the two germline ends. This CDR3 has 15 amino acids. The CDR3 coding sequence is TGCGCCAGCAGCTTTCAATCCGCGGCCTACGGGGAGCTGTTTTTT. This gives the protein CASSFQSAAYGELFF.

The chain has TRBV28 and TRBJ2-7; 8 nucleotides line up with TRBD2. Germline lookup yields CDR1 MDHEN and CDR2 SYDVKM. The CDR3 totals 16 residues. Unmatched junction bases numbered 9, after V lost 5 bases and J lost 0 bases. The CDR3 DNA reads as TGTGCCAGCAGTCCTACAGCGGGAGCCCTCTCCTACGAGCAGTACTTC. Translated: CASSPTAGALSYEQYF.

The gene calls are TRBV27 and TRBJ1-1; 11 nucleotides match TRBD1. Germline V gene sequence: CDR1 MNHEY, CDR2 SMNVEV (reference sequence). CDR3 length equals 15 residues. After removal of 3 bases from V and 5 bases from J, the junction contained 5 bases not matched to a gene. The chain's CDR3 is CASSLDRGPGTEAFF. CDR3 coding DNA: TGTGCCAGCAGTTTGGACAGGGGGCCTGGAACTGAAGCTTTCTTT.

This clone came up a few times. This sequence joins TRBV18 and TRBJ2-7; 9 nucleotides match TRBD1. The CDR3 runs to 15 residues. The J segment lost 6 bases and the V segment lost 3 bases, leaving 9 bases of the junction unmatched. Germline CDR1 is KGHSH and CDR2 is LQKENI. The CDR3: CASSPWTGDVTEQYF. The CDR3 DNA is TGTGCCAGCTCACCGTGGACAGGGGATGTCACCGAGCAGTACTTC. The whole variable domain, remainder taken from reference TRBV18 and TRBJ2-7, is NAGVMQNPRHLVRRRGQEARLRCSPMKGHSHVYWYRQLPEEGLKFMVYLQKENIIDESGMPKERFSAEFPKEGPSILRIQQVVRGDSAAYFCASSPWTGDVTEQYFGPGTRLTVT.

The gene calls are TRBV5-4 and TRBJ1-6, with D maybe TRBD1 (6 bases). The V gene lost 7 bases and the J gene lost 7 bases, with 18 bases spanning the gap. This CDR3 region has 15 residues. Germline CDR1 SGHNT, CDR2 YYREEE (reference sequence). The CDR3 sequence: CASGLQGRLNSPLHF. The CDR3 DNA is TGTGCCAGCGGGTTACAGGGAAGGTTGAATTCACCCCTCCACTTT.

For this clone: The junction and the germline gene differ at one end; a read error may be behind it. The chain recombines TRBV19 with TRBJ1-3; D gene ambiguous. Germline CDR1 and CDR2: LNHDA and SQIVND (reference sequence). CDR3 size: 15 residues. As DNA, the CDR3 is TGTGCCAGCAGTATCTCAGGCCGCTCTGGAAACACCATATATTTT. It codes for CASSISGRSGNTIYF.

This sequence joins TRBV19 and TRBJ2-3, with 8 bases identical to TRBD2. The CDR3 runs 16 residues. Germline V gene sequence: CDR1 LNHDA, CDR2 SQIVND (reference sequence). The junction had 8 bases not matched to a gene; V was cut back by 3 bases and J by 3 bases. This CDR3 is CASSIAGGATTDTQYF. The CDR3 DNA is TGTGCCAGTAGTATTGCCGGGGGGGCCACGACAGATACGCAGTATTTT.